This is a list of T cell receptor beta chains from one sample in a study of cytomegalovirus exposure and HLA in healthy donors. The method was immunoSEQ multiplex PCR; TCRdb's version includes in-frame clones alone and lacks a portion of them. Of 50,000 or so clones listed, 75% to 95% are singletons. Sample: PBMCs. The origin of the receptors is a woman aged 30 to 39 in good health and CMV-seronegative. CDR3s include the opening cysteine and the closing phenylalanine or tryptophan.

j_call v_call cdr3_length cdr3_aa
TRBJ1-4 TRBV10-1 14 CASRRDRMNEKLFF
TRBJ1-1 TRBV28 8 CASPSAFF
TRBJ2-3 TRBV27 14 CASTHSGQGDTQYF
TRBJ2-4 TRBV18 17 CASSPPGQGLSKNIQYF
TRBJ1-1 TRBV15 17 CATSRDLRPGTPPEAFF
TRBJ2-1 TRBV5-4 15 CASSLTSGPYNEQFF
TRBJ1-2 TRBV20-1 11 CSASSGDGYTF
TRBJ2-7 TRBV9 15 CASSPSLAGAYEQYF
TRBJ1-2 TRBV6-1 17 CASSERDSTLSLRGYTF
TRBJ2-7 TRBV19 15 CASSITAAALYEQYF
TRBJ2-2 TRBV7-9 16 CASSLYQGALTGELFF
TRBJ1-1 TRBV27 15 CASSYTPGGQGESFF
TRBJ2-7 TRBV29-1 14 CSAVQGVAGYEQYF
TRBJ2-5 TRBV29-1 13 CSVETSGWETQYF
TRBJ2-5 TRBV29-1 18 CSVVWGQRIGTPEETQYF
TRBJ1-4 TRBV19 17 CASIFEQGAMANEKLFF
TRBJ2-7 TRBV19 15 CASSPTSGSSSEQYF
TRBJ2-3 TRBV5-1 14 CASSDGTSVYTQYF
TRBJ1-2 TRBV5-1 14 CASSLDKPQDGYTF
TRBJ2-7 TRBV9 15 CASSGGTSGSYEQYF
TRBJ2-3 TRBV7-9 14 CARGGTVGTDTQYF
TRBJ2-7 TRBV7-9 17 CASSLSVFWQGKGEQYF
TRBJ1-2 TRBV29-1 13 CSVEGGQSYGYTF
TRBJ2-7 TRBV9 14 CASSGAGTFYEQYF
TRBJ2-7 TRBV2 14 CASKFQMVSYEQYF
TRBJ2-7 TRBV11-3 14 CASSLTTGHYEQYF
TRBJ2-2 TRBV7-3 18 CASSLTSRLATNTGELFF
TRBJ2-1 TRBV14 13 CASSQGTGDEQFF
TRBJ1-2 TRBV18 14 CASSPPGQGEGYTF
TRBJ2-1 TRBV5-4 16 CASRPSGTGGANEQFF
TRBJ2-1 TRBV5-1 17 CASSLGGLAGAYVEQFF
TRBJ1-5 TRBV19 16 CASSIKGRGRDQPQHF
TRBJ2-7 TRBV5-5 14 CASSSHGVGGEQYF
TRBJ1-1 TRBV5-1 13 CASNRGQNTEAFF
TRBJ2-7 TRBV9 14 CASSVSGDTYEQYF
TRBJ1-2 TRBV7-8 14 CASNEPGQTYGYTF
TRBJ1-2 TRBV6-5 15 CASSYSPSSPYGYTF
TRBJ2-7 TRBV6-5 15 CASSYTGQGAYEQYF
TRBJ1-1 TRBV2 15 CASSEQRSMNTEAFF
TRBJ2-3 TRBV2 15 CASSKGGPNTDTQYF
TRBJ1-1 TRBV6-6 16 CASREGQGGLGTEAFF
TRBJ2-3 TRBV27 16 CASIVFGRTGSDTQYF
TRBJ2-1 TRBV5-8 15 CASSLSGGAYNEQFF
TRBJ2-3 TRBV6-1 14 CASSEQTRQNTQYF
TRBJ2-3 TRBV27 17 CASSFTWSREELYTQYF
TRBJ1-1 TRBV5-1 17 CASSLASRQDGNTEAFF
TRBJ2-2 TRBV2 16 CASSESGPMNTGELFF
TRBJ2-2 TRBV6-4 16 CASSALRGASTGELFF
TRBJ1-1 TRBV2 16 CASSEGWGLSNTEAFF
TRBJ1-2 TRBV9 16 CASSYRTGPGHYGYTF
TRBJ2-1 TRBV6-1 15 CASSEVVAGVNEQFF
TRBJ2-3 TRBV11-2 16 CASSLVAGGQADTQYF
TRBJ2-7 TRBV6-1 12 CASGTGPYEQYF
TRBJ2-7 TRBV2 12 CASGQGSNEQYF
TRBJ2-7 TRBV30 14 CAWNVERSSYEQYF